This entry lists 32 T cell receptor beta chains sequenced from one sample in a study of Graves' ophthalmopathy and Graves' hyperthyroidism. For repertoire sequencing, the TCR beta CDR3 regions were amplified from RNA transcripts. RT-PCR was first run with HTBI primers, then multiplex PCR in a second round. Via MiXCR, TCRdb re-called the multiplex PCR reads, giving one row per CDR3 protein. The sample holds over 650,000 distinct CDR3 sequences, 35% to 45% seen once. The sample consisted of peripheral blood. The receptors derive from an adult man with Graves' ophthalmopathy.

This clonotype showed up many times. The chain combines TRBV10-3 with TRBJ2-2, with 8 positions matching TRBD1. V shed 10 bases and J 6 bases; nucleotides not matched to a gene: 7. CDR3 size: 13 residues. Per germline, CDR1 ENHRY and CDR2 SYGVKD. For the CDR3, the DNA is TGTGCCACAAAGGACAGGGCGGCCGGGGAGCTGTTTTTT. The encoded protein is CATKDRAAGELFF.

This clonotype was recorded at least ten times. The chain employs TRBV7-9 and TRBJ2-7, with 12 bases matching TRBD2. Germline loops: CDR1 SEHNR, CDR2 FQNEAQ (reference sequence). V was clipped by 3 bases and J by 2 bases; unmatched bases: 20. The CDR3 spans 21 residues. CDR3 in amino acids: CASSFKGWGLAGYPTTYEQYF. In nucleotides, the CDR3 is TGTGCCAGCAGCTTCAAGGGTTGGGGACTAGCGGGCTACCCGACAACCTACGAGCAGTACTTC.

This rearrangement joins TRBV7-6 to TRBJ1-2; D is ambiguous. V dropped 1 base and J dropped 8 bases, with 11 bases sitting between them. The CDR3 sequence is 13 residues long. Germline CDR1 and CDR2: SGHVS and FNYEAQ. The CDR3 sequence: CASSLEREEGYTF. The DNA for the CDR3 is TGTGCCAGCAGCTTAGAACGGGAGGAGGGCTACACCTTC.

The chain joins TRBV10-3 to TRBJ2-7; maybe TRBD1 (6 bases). The germline V gene has CDR1 ENHRY and CDR2 SYGVKD. With 7 bases removed from V and 2 bases from J, the gap between germline ends came to 12 bases. The CDR3 loop spans 13 amino acids. The CDR3 sequence: CAINTGKAYEQYF. CDR3 bases: TGTGCCATCAACACAGGGAAAGCCTACGAGCAGTACTTC.

This clonotype showed up many times. The CDR3 DNA reads TGTGCCAGCAGCTTAGCGGACTGGGGCGATGGCTACACCTTC. Its translation: CASSLADWGDGYTF. This chain joins TRBV11-2 and TRBJ1-2, with D perhaps TRBD1 (5 bases). Trimming shortened V by 1 base and J by 6 bases, and 12 bases separated the two germline ends. Germline CDR1 and CDR2: SGHAT and FQNNGV. This CDR3 has 14 residues.

With respect to this clonotype: Possible read error: a much larger clone is one base away. V is TRBV6-6 and J is TRBJ2-6; 9 nucleotides align to TRBD1. The V gene's germline CDR1 is MNHNY and CDR2 SVGAGI (reference sequence). CDR3 length: 18 residues. The CDR3 coding sequence is TGTGCCAGCAGCCAACGGGGACAGGGCCTCTCTGGGACCAACGTCCTGACTTTC. Amino acid sequence: CASSQRGQGLSGTNVLTF.

This clonotype appeared a few times. This chain links TRBV6-6 with TRBJ2-7; D might be TRBD2 (6 bases). V was trimmed by 2 bases and J by 0 bases, leaving 11 bases between them. Germline values: CDR1 MNHNY, CDR2 SVGAGI (reference sequence). The CDR3 runs 15 residues. In DNA, the CDR3 is TGTGCCAGCAGTTACGTTGGAGGGAGCTCCTACGAGCAGTACTTC. The encoded protein is CASSYVGGSSYEQYF.

This clonotype was found once. The chain carries TRBV7-9 and TRBJ2-2; D is ambiguous. The CDR3 totals 12 residues. V dropped 5 bases and J dropped 8 bases, with 9 bases sitting between them. CDR1 is SEHNR, CDR2 FQNEAQ, per germline (reference sequence). CDR3 coding DNA: TGTGCCAGCAGCACGGTACAGGGGGAGCTGTTTTTT. The encoded protein is CASSTVQGELFF. Full variable domain (rest looked up from reference TRBV7-9 and TRBJ2-2): DTGVSQNPRHKITKRGQNVTFRCDPISEHNRLYWYRQTLGQGPEFLTYFQNEAQLEKSRLLSDRFSAERPKGSFSTLEIQRTEQGDSAMYLCASSTVQGELFFGEGSRLTVL.

A few counts support this clonotype. The V gene is TRBV29-1, the J gene TRBJ2-5; 7 nucleotides agree with TRBD1. This CDR3 contains 12 residues. CDR1 and CDR2 (germline): SQVTM, ANQGSEA. The trim removed 4 bases at V and 7 bases at J, leaving 6 bases unmatched. In nucleotides, the CDR3 is TGCAGCGTTGCTAGGACAGGAGGGACCCAGTACTTC. Its translation: CSVARTGGTQYF.

The table lists this clonotype with many counts. The chain links TRBV19 to TRBJ1-2, with 7 bases aligning to TRBD1. The CDR3 is made up of 13 amino acids. V shed 8 bases, J shed 4 bases, and the junction held 7 bases outside the gene matches. Germline values: CDR1 LNHDA, CDR2 SQIVND (reference sequence). Written as DNA, the CDR3 is TGTGCCAGTGCTTCGGGACAGATCTATGGCTACACCTTC. It codes for CASASGQIYGYTF.

Comment on this clonotype: Since a much larger clone is just one base distant, this may be a read error. The chain uses TRBV5-1 and TRBJ1-1; unclear D gene. V was trimmed by 7 bases and J by 6 bases, leaving 16 bases between them. There are 13 residues in the CDR3. The germline V gene has CDR1 SGHRS and CDR2 YFSETQ. In DNA, the CDR3 is TGCGCCAGCGGTACACTCCCTGTCGCTGAAGCTTTCTTT. Translating gives CASGTLPVAEAFF.

In its sample, this clonotype was seen many times. The genes are TRBV7-9 and TRBJ1-1; D may be TRBD1 (5 bases). V was shortened by 7 bases and J by 0 bases, with 12 bases between the two germline ends. Germline loops: CDR1 SEHNR, CDR2 FQNEAQ (reference sequence). CDR3 size: 14 residues. CDR3: CASKRGELNTEAFF. The CDR3 DNA sequence: TGTGCCAGCAAAAGAGGGGAGTTGAACACTGAAGCTTTCTTT.

CDR3 nucleotide sequence: TGTGCCAGCAGTCCCGGGCCCTTAAAAGAGACCCAGTACTTC. It translates to CASSPGPLKETQYF. The chain recombines TRBV7-9 with TRBJ2-7; D gene ambiguous. The end of the DNA is better explained by TRBJ2-5, so the J call may be wrong. The germline gives CDR1 SEHNR, CDR2 FQNEAQ (reference sequence). The CDR3 sequence is 14 residues long.

The table lists this clonotype with a few counts. The chain is built from TRBV7-9 and TRBJ1-1, with D possibly being TRBD1 (5 bases). Trimming pared 1 base from V and 11 bases from J, leaving 14 bases between. This CDR3 is 13 amino acids long. Germline CDR1 is SEHNR and CDR2 is FQNEAQ (reference sequence). The CDR3, as DNA: TGTGCCAGCAGCTTAGAGGCAGGGATTATGGCTTTCTTT. This codes for CASSLEAGIMAFF.

This clonotype appeared a few times. The V call is TRBV2, the J call TRBJ1-1; D uncertain. The CDR3 is 13 residues long. From germline, CDR1 is SNHLY and CDR2 FYNNEI. V lost 7 bases and J lost 0, with 9 bases in between. CDR3 DNA sequence: TGTGCCAGCAAACTGCCCATGAACACTGAAGCTTTCTTT. Amino acid sequence: CASKLPMNTEAFF.

This clonotype was detected only a few times. V usage is TRBV18 and J usage is TRBJ2-7; the match to TRBD1 covers 7 bases. V was clipped by 1 base and J by 2 bases; unmatched bases: 8. CDR3 length equals 16 residues. The germline V gene has CDR1 KGHSH and CDR2 LQKENI. CDR3 region: CASSPRETGRTYEQYF. The CDR3 DNA is TGTGCCAGCTCACCACGCGAGACAGGGAGAACCTACGAGCAGTACTTC.

This clonotype was detected many times. The chain employs TRBV5-4 and TRBJ1-2, with D unresolved. Germline V gives CDR1 SGHNT, CDR2 YYREEE (reference sequence). V lost 6 bases and J 4 bases, leaving 13 bases between the germline ends. The CDR3 sequence is 13 residues long. CDR3 residues: CASNMQEVYGYTF. DNA for the CDR3: TGTGCCAGCAACATGCAGGAAGTCTATGGCTACACCTTC.

J is TRBJ1-5 and V is TRBV18; the D is unclear. The length of the CDR3 is 13 residues. V lost 3 bases and J lost 6, with 9 bases in between. Germline V CDR1 and CDR2: KGHSH, LQKENI. The CDR3 DNA is TGTGCCAGCTCACCGACGGAGGGTCAGCCCCAGCATTTT. It yields the protein CASSPTEGQPQHF.

There are many counts of this clonotype. The chain recombines TRBV7-2 with TRBJ2-7, with a weak D call TRBD2 (6 bases). Germline loops: CDR1 SGHTA, CDR2 FQGNSA. V lost 1 base to trimming and J lost 5 bases, with 12 bases between them. The CDR3 consists of 14 residues. CDR3 DNA: TGTGCCAGCAGCTTAGGAGGAGGGCCGAACGAGCAGTACTTC. Its protein product is CASSLGGGPNEQYF.

Points on this clonotype: The DNA is left out, because the CDR3 cannot be placed on it with certainty; the CDR3 is given as TCRdb lists it. V gene TRBV7-2 combines with J gene TRBJ2-5; TRBD1, the D gene given by the table, was not confirmed from the DNA. CDR1 is SGHTA, CDR2 FQGNSA, per germline. The CDR3 extends over 15 residues, inclusive of both ends. CDR3 region: CACSVEMGRVETQYF.

The V call is TRBV25-1, the J call TRBJ1-4; 9 bases line up with TRBD1. This CDR3 region has 19 residues. In germline, CDR1 is MGHDK, CDR2 SYGVNS. J was trimmed by 2 bases and V by 4 bases; bases with no gene match: 14. The CDR3 spells CASSASGTGSLSTNEKLFF. Written as DNA, the CDR3 is TGTGCCAGCAGTGCTAGCGGGACAGGGAGTCTGTCGACTAATGAAAAACTGTTTTTT.

This clonotype was detected a few times. This sequence joins TRBV25-1 and TRBJ1-6; D is ambiguous. There are 13 residues in the CDR3. CDR1 and CDR2 (germline): MGHDK, SYGVNS. Trimming left V 11 bases short and J 7 bases short, with 15 bases between. CDR3 DNA sequence: TGTGCCTCAACCATCGACCCAAATTCACCCCTCCACTTT. Translated: CASTIDPNSPLHF.

On this clonotype: Since a much larger clone is just one base distant, this may be a read error. The chain carries TRBV10-3 and TRBJ2-7; D perhaps matches TRBD1 (5 bases). CDR3 size: 14 residues. Germline loops: CDR1 ENHRY, CDR2 SYGVKD. The V gene lost 5 bases and the J gene lost 2 bases, with 13 bases spanning the gap. CDR3 in amino acids: CAISYDRSTYEQYF. The CDR3, as DNA: TGTGCCATCAGTTACGACAGAAGCACCTACGAGCAGTACTTC.

The rearrangement uses TRBV2 and TRBJ1-4; D possibly corresponds to TRBD1 (6 bases). The length of the CDR3 is 14 residues. Germline CDR1 SNHLY, CDR2 FYNNEI. V was shortened by 2 bases and J by 10 bases, with 14 bases between the two germline ends. This CDR3 is CASSEQAGAGKLFF. The CDR3 bases are TGTGCCAGCAGTGAACAGGCAGGGGCTGGAAAACTGTTTTTT.

J is TRBJ2-5 and V is TRBV2; 10 bases match TRBD2. In germline, CDR1 is SNHLY, CDR2 FYNNEI. The CDR3 contains 13 residues. Trimming cost V 10 bases and J 3 bases; bases outside gene matches: 5. As DNA, the CDR3 is TGTGCCATAACTAGCGGGACAGAAGAGACCCAGTACTTC. Its protein is CAITSGTEETQYF.

The rearrangement uses TRBV14 and TRBJ1-6, with D possibly being TRBD1 (6 bases). Germline V gives CDR1 SGHDN, CDR2 FVKESK. CDR3 length: 14 amino acids. V lost 2 bases and J lost 12, with 14 bases in between. The CDR3 spells CASSQLAGGRPLHF. DNA of the CDR3: TGTGCCAGCAGCCAACTCGCCGGGGGCAGACCCCTCCACTTT.

In this sample, this clonotype turned up once. The chain joins TRBV4-3 to TRBJ2-5, with 8 bases identical to TRBD1. The CDR3 covers 17 residues. Germline CDR1 LGHNA, CDR2 YSLEER. V lost 0 bases and J lost 5; bases outside the gene matches: 11. As DNA, the CDR3 is TGCGCCAGCAGCCAAGATTCGACAGGGGCGGGACGGGAGACCCAGTACTTC. Protein: CASSQDSTGAGRETQYF.

There are many counts of this clonotype. V gene TRBV19 combines with J gene TRBJ1-6; no clear D. The CDR3 has 12 amino acids. V lost 1 base and J lost 7, with 2 bases in between. CDR1 LNHDA and CDR2 SQIVND come from the germline V gene (reference sequence). The CDR3, as DNA: TGTGCCAGTAGTATAGGGAATTCACCCCTCCACTTT. Translating it yields CASSIGNSPLHF.

This clonotype occurred many times. The V call is TRBV2, the J call TRBJ1-3; D ambiguous. The length of the CDR3 is 14 residues. Germline V gives CDR1 SNHLY, CDR2 FYNNEI. Trimming pared 3 bases from V and 11 bases from J, leaving 17 bases between. The CDR3 DNA is TGTGCCAGCAGTGATGGGGTACCTCTCAGCGCCATATATTTT. Its translation is CASSDGVPLSAIYF.

This clonotype has just a few counts. CDR3 DNA: TGCGCCAGCAGCCCCCTGTCTGGGGGCTACACCTTC. It yields the protein CASSPLSGGYTF. The chain combines TRBV5-1 with TRBJ1-2; D ambiguous. The CDR3 spans 12 residues. V was trimmed by 4 bases and J by 8 bases, leaving 12 bases between them. Germline V CDR1 and CDR2: SGHRS, YFSETQ.

The chain recombines TRBV7-2 with TRBJ2-7; weak D call: TRBD1 (5 bases). The ends were cut back, 8 bases at V and 5 bases at J, with 16 bases in the middle. The CDR3 totals 13 residues. Germline lookup yields CDR1 SGHTA and CDR2 FQGNSA. This CDR3 reads CASSPGLKDEQYF. The CDR3 DNA follows: TGTGCCAGCTCACCAGGGCTCAAAGACGAGCAGTACTTC.

The V call is TRBV9, the J call TRBJ1-2; TRBD1 might be the D (5 bases). V lost 5 bases to trimming and J lost 9 bases, with 17 bases between them. This CDR3 spans 13 amino acids. CDR1 SGDLS and CDR2 YYNGEE come from the germline V gene. This chain's CDR3 is CASSPVRQPSYTF. The CDR3 DNA reads as TGTGCCAGCAGTCCCGTCCGACAGCCGAGCTACACCTTC.